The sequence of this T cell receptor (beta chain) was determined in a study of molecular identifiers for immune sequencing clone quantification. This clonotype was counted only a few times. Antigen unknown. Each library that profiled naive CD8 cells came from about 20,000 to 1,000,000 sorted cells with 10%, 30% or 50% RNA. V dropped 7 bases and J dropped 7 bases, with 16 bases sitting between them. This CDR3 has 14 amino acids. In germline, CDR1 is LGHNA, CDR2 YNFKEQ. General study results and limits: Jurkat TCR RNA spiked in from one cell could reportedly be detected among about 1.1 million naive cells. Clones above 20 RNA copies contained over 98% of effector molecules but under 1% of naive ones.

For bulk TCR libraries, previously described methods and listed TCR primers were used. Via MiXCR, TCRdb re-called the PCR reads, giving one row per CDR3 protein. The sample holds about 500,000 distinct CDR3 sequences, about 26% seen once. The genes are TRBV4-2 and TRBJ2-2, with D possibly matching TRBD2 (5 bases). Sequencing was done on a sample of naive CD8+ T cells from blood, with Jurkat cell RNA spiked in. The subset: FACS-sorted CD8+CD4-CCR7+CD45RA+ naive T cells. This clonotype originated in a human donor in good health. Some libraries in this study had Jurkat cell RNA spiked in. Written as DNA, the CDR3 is TGTGCCAGCAAAGGATTCGAGGGTAACGGGGAGCTGTTTTTT. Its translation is CASKGFEGNGELFF.